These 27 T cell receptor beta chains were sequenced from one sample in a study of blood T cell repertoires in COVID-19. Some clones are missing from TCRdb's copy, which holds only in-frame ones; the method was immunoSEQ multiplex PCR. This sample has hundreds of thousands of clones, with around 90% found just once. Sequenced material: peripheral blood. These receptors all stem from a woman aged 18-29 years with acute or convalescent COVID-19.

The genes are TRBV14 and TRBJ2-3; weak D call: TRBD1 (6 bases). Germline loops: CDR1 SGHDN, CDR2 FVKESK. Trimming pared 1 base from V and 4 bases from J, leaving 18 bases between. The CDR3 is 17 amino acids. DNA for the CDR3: TGTGCCAGCAGCCAAGGGGGCGGCAGGGGTGGAGCAGATACGCAGTATTTT. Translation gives CASSQGGGRGGADTQYF.

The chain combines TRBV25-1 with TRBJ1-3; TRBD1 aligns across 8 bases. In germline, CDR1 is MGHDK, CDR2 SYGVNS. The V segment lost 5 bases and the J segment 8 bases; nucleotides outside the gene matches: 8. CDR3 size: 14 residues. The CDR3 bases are TGTGCCAGCAGTCCGACAGGGGTTAGAGACACCATATATTTT. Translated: CASSPTGVRDTIYF.

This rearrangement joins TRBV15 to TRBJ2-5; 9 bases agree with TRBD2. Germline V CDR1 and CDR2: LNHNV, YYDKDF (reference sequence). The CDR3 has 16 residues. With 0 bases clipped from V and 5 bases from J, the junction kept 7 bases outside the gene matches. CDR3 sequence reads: CATSRDRGGADETQYF. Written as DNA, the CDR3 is TGTGCCACCAGCAGAGATCGCGGGGGGGCCGACGAGACCCAGTACTTC.

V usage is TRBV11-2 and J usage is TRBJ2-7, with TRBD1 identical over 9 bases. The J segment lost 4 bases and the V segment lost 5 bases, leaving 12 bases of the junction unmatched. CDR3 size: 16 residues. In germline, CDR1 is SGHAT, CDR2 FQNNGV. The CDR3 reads CASSPSMTGGMYEQYF. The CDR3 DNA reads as TGTGCCAGCAGCCCCTCAATGACAGGGGGGATGTACGAGCAGTACTTC. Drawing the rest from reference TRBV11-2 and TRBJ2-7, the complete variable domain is EAGVAQSPRYKIIEKRQSVAFWCNPISGHATLYWYQQILGQGPKLLIQFQNNGVVDDSQLPKDRFSAERLKGVDSTLKIQPAKLEDSAVYLCASSPSMTGGMYEQYFGPGTRLTVT.

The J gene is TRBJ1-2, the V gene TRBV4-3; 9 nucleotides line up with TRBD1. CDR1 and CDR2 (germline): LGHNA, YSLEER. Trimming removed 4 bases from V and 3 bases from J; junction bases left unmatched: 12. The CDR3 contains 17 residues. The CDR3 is CASSPTGTGLSYYGYTF. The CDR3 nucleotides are TGCGCCAGCAGCCCCACCGGGACAGGGCTATCCTACTATGGCTACACCTTC.

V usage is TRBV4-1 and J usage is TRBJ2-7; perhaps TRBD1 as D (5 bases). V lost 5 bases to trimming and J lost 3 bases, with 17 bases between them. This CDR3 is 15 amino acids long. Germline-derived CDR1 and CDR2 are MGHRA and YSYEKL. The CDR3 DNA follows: TGCGCCAGCAGCTTAGTGCAGGGAAGAGGCTACGAGCAGTACTTC. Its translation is CASSLVQGRGYEQYF.

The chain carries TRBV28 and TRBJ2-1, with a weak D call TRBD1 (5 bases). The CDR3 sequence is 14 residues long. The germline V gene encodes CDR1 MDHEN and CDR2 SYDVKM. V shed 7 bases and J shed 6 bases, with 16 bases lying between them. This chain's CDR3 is CASNWGHVANEQFF. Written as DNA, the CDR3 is TGTGCCAGCAATTGGGGCCATGTGGCCAATGAGCAGTTCTTC.

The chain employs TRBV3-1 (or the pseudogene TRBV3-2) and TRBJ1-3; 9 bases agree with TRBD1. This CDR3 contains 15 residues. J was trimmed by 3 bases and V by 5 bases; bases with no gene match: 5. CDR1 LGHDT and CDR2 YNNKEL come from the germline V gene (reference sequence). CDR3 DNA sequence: TGTGCCAGCAGCTCGGACAGGGGTTATGGAAACACCATATATTTT. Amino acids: CASSSDRGYGNTIYF.

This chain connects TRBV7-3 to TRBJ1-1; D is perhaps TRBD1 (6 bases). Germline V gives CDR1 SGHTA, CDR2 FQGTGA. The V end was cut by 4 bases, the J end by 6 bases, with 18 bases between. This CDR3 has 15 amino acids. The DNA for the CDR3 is TGTGCCAGCAGCTCATCCGGGCGTGGGGGCGCTGAAGCTTTCTTT. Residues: CASSSSGRGGAEAFF.

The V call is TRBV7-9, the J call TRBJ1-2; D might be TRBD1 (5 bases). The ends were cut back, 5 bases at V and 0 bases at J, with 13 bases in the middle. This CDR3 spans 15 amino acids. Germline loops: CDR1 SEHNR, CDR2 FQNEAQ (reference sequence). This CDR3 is CASSPRRGANYGYTF. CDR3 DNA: TGTGCCAGCAGCCCCCGGAGGGGAGCTAACTATGGCTACACCTTC.

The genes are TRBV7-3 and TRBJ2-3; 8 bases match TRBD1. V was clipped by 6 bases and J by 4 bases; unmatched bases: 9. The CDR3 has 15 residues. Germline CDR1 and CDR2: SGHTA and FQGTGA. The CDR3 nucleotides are TGTGCCAGCAGTCCTTTCCAGGGGGCGGCAGATACGCAGTATTTT. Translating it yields CASSPFQGAADTQYF. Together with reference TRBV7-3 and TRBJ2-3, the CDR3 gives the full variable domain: GAGVSQTPSNKVTEKGKYVELRCDPISGHTALYWYRQSLGQGPEFLIYFQGTGAADDSGLPNDRFFAVRPEGSVSTLKIQRTERGDSAVYLCASSPFQGAADTQYFGPGTRLTVL.

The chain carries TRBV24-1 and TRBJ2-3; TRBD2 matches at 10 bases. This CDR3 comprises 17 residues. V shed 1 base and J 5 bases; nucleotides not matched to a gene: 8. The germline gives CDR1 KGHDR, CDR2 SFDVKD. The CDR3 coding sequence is TGTGCCACCAGTGATTTCGCCCTAGCGGGGGAGGAAGATACGCAGTATTTT. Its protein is CATSDFALAGEEDTQYF.

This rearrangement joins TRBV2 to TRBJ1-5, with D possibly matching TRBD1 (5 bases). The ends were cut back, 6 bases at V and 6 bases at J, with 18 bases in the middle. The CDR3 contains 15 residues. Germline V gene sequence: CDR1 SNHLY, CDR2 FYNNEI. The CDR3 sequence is CASSLPGVYTQPQHF. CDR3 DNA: TGTGCCAGCAGCCTGCCGGGGGTCTACACTCAGCCCCAGCATTTT.

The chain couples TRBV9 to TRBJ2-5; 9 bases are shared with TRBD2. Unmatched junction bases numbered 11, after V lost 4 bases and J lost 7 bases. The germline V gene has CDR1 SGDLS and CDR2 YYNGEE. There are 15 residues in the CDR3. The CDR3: CASSPEAGGYWTQYF. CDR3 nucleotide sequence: TGTGCCAGCAGCCCCGAAGCGGGGGGCTACTGGACCCAGTACTTC.

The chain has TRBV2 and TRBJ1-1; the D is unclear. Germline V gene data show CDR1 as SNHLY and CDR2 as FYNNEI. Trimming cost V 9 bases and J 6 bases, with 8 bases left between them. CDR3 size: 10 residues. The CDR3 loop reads CASLDPEAFF. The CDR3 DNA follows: TGTGCCAGTCTAGACCCTGAAGCTTTCTTT.

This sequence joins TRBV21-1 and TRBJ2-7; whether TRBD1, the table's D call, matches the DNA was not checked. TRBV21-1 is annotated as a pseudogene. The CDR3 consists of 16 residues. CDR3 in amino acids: CASSKAPDRRSYEQYF. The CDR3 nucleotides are TGTGCCAGCAGCAAGGCCCCCGACAGACGGTCCTACGAGCAGTACTTC.

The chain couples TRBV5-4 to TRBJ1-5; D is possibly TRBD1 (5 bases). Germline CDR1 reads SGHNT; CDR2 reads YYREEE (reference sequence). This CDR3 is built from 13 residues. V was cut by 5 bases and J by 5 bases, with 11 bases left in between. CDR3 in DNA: TGTGCCAGCAGTCAGGGCGGGGATCAGCCCCAGCATTTT. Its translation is CASSQGGDQPQHF.

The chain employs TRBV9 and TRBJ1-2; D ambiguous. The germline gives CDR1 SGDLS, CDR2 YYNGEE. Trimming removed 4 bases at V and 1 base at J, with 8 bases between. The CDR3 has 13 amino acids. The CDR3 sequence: CASSPGLNYGYTF. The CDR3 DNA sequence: TGTGCCAGCAGCCCCGGACTTAACTATGGCTACACCTTC.

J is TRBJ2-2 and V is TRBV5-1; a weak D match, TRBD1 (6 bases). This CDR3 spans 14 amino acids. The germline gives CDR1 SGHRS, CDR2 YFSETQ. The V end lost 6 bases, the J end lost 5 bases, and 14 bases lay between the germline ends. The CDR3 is CASNSDRGTGELFF. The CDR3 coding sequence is TGCGCCAGCAACTCGGACAGAGGTACCGGGGAGCTGTTTTTT. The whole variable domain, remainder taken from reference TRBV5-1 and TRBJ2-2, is KAGVTQTPRYLIKTRGQQVTLSCSPISGHRSVSWYQQTPGQGLQFLFEYFSETQRNKGNFPGRFSGRQFSNSRSEMNVSTLELGDSALYLCASNSDRGTGELFFGEGSRLTVL.

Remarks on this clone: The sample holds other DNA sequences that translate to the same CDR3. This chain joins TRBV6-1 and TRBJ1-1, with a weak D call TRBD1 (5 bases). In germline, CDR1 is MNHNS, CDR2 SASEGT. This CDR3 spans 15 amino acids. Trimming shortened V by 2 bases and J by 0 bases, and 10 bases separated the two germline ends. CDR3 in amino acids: CASSESTGMNTEAFF. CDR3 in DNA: TGTGCCAGCAGTGAATCCACAGGCATGAACACTGAAGCTTTCTTT.

The CDR3 is CASSLALRGTNEKLFF. The DNA for the CDR3 is TGTGCCAGCAGCTTGGCCCTAAGGGGGACTAATGAAAAACTGTTTTTT. The chain links TRBV5-8 to TRBJ1-4; D perhaps matches TRBD1 (6 bases). V gave up 0 bases and J gave up 2 bases, with 11 bases separating them. Germline-derived CDR1 and CDR2 are SGHTS and YDEGEE. The CDR3 is made up of 16 amino acids.

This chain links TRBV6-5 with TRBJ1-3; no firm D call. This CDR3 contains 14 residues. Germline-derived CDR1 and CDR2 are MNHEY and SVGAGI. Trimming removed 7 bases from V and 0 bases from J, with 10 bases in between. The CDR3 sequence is CASIPVPSGNTIYF. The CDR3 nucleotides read TGTGCCAGCATCCCGGTTCCCTCTGGAAACACCATATATTTT.

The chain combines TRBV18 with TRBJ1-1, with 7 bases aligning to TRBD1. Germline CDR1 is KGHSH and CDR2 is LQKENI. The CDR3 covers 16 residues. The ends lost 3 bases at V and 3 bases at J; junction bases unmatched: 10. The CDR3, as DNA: TGTGCCAGCTCACCGGGCACCTGGACAGGAGACACTGAAGCTTTCTTT. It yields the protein CASSPGTWTGDTEAFF.

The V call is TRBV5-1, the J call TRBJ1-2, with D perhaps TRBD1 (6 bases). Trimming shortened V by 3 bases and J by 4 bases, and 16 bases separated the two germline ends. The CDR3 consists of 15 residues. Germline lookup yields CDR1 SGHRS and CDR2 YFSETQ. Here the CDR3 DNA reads TGCGCCAGCAGCTCGAAGGGGGTAGTCGGCTATGGCTACACCTTC. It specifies CASSSKGVVGYGYTF.

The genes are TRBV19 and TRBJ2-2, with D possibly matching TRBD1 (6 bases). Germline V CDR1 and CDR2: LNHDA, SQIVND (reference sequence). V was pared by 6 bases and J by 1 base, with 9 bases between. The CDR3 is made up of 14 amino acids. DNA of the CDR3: TGTGCCAGTAGCCAGGGGAGGAACACCGGGGAGCTGTTTTTT. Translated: CASSQGRNTGELFF. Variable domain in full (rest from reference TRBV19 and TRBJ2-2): DGGITQSPKYLFRKEGQNVTLSCEQNLNHDAMYWYRQDPGQGLRLIYYSQIVNDFQKGDIAEGYSVSREKKESFPLTVTSAQKNPTAFYLCASSQGRNTGELFFGEGSRLTVL.

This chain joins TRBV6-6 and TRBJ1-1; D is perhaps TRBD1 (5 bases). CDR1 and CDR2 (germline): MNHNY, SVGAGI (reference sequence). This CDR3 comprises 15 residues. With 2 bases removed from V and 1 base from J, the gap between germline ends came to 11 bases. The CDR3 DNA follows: TGTGCCAGCAGTTACGTTAGGGGCGGGAACACTGAAGCTTTCTTT. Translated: CASSYVRGGNTEAFF.

This chain's CDR3 is CAEQGGRDSPGELFF. In DNA form, the CDR3 reads TGCGCCGAGCAAGGGGGCAGGGATTCCCCCGGGGAGCTGTTTTTT. This sequence joins TRBV5-1 and TRBJ2-2; 7 positions agree with TRBD1. The ends lost 10 bases at V and 6 bases at J; junction bases unmatched: 15. The V gene's germline CDR1 is SGHRS and CDR2 YFSETQ. There are 15 residues in the CDR3.